This entry lists 21 T cell receptor beta chains sequenced from one sample in a study of regulatory T cells in long-lasting Graves disease. Through Arm-PCR of CDR3 regions and iRepertoire HTBI primers, TCR beta libraries were built. One entry per CDR3 protein results from TCRdb running MiXCR on the multiplex PCR reads. The sample holds roughly 500,000 distinct CDR3 sequences, about 13% seen once. As for time point: newly diagnosed GD, antithyroid drugs for less than 3 months. The authors made the TCR library using RNA they extracted from PBMCs. This sample also appeared in a second study, on T cells in Graves' hyperthyroidism and ophthalmopathy.

This sample comprised peripheral blood mononuclear cells (PBMCs), obtained at new diagnosis, from a patient treated with antithyroid drugs. These receptors all come from a young man with Graves disease.

J is TRBJ2-7 and V is TRBV6-1, with TRBD1 matching 11 bases. Per germline, CDR1 MNHNS and CDR2 SASEGT. CDR3 length equals 16 residues. J was trimmed by 3 bases and V by 2 bases; bases with no gene match: 6. The DNA of the CDR3 is TGTGCCAGCAGTGAAAGGGAGGGGACAGGGGGCTACGAGCAGTACTTC. Its protein product is CASSEREGTGGYEQYF.

A few counts support this clonotype. This chain uses TRBV29-1 with TRBJ1-5; 8 bases fit TRBD1. Germline CDR1 SQVTM, CDR2 ANQGSEA. This CDR3 spans 14 amino acids. V trimming: 5 bases; J trimming: 2 bases; junction bases outside the gene matches: 5. CDR3 loop: CSVQLQGGNQPQHF. Written as DNA, the CDR3 is TGCAGCGTTCAATTACAGGGGGGCAATCAGCCCCAGCATTTT.

This clonotype was observed many times. The chain recombines TRBV24-1 with TRBJ1-5, with unresolved D. The CDR3 has 15 residues. Trimming cost V 10 bases and J 3 bases, with 18 bases left between them. Germline V gene sequence: CDR1 KGHDR, CDR2 SFDVKD. CDR3 sequence: CATGPAVGDNQPQHF. DNA of the CDR3: TGTGCCACAGGACCCGCCGTGGGTGACAATCAGCCCCAGCATTTT.

The sample holds many counts of this clonotype. The chain has TRBV24-1 and TRBJ2-7, with TRBD1 matching over 10 bases. The V segment lost 7 bases and the J segment 1 base; nucleotides outside the gene matches: 6. The CDR3 totals 15 residues. Germline V gene sequence: CDR1 KGHDR, CDR2 SFDVKD. CDR3 in amino acids: CATSGTGEASYEQYF. DNA for the CDR3: TGTGCCACCAGCGGGACAGGGGAGGCATCCTACGAGCAGTACTTC.

This clonotype was recorded many times. The CDR3, as DNA: TGTGCTAGTAACCGACAGGTCGTCTCCTACAATGAGCAGTTCTTC. Translation gives CASNRQVVSYNEQFF. This chain connects TRBV12-5 to TRBJ2-1, with D possibly matching TRBD1 (6 bases). The germline CDR1 and CDR2 sequences are LGHNT and FRNRAP. The CDR3 covers 15 residues. Trimming stripped 8 bases from V and 0 bases from J, with 14 bases between.

The rearrangement uses TRBV9 and TRBJ2-3; D remains unclear. This CDR3 contains 12 residues. Per germline, CDR1 SGDLS and CDR2 YYNGEE. Trimming stripped 2 bases from V and 5 bases from J, with 6 bases between. CDR3 protein: CASSVREDTQYF. CDR3 nucleotides: TGTGCCAGCAGCGTTAGGGAAGATACGCAGTATTTT.

In its sample, this clonotype was seen a few times. This chain uses TRBV19 with TRBJ2-2, with 14 bases that match TRBD2. Germline-derived CDR1 and CDR2 are LNHDA and SQIVND (reference sequence). After removal of 7 bases from V and 1 base from J, the junction contained 23 bases not matched to a gene. This CDR3 spans 23 amino acids. The CDR3 DNA is TGTGCCAGTAATCCGCCGGGATCGGGACTAGCGGGAGAAACGCTACGGAACACCGGGGAGCTGTTTTTT. Residues: CASNPPGSGLAGETLRNTGELFF.

This clonotype was counted ten times or more. The genes are TRBV2 and TRBJ1-2, with a possible D match to TRBD1 (5 bases). The V end lost 8 bases, the J end lost 3 bases, and 13 bases lay between the germline ends. CDR1 and CDR2 (germline): SNHLY, FYNNEI. The CDR3 runs to 13 residues. The CDR3 spells CASAGGGDYGYTF. For the CDR3, the DNA is TGTGCCAGCGCCGGGGGGGGAGACTATGGCTACACCTTC.

This clonotype was picked up many times. This sequence joins TRBV29-1 and TRBJ1-2, with 7 bases that match TRBD1. This CDR3 has 12 residues. From germline, CDR1 is SQVTM and CDR2 ANQGSEA. V dropped 7 bases and J dropped 7; count of bases not matched to a gene: 9. DNA of the CDR3: TGCAGCGCGTTCGGACAGGCGGGTGGCTACACCTTC. It specifies CSAFGQAGGYTF.

This clonotype was found a few times. The rearrangement joins TRBV18 to TRBJ1-4; TRBD1 matches at 9 bases. V trimming: 2 bases; J trimming: 2 bases; junction bases outside the gene matches: 6. CDR1 KGHSH and CDR2 LQKENI come from the germline V gene. CDR3 size: 17 residues. This chain's CDR3 is CASSPAGTGSTNEKLFF. The DNA of the CDR3 is TGTGCCAGCTCACCAGCCGGGACAGGGAGCACTAATGAAAAACTGTTTTTT.

This clonotype was counted a few times. V gene TRBV24-1 combines with J gene TRBJ2-4; D gene uncertain. V was trimmed by 5 bases and J by 3 bases, leaving 13 bases between them. Per germline, CDR1 KGHDR and CDR2 SFDVKD. The CDR3 loop spans 15 amino acids. The CDR3 nucleotides read TGTGCCACCAGTGTCCTCCCCTCGAGCAAAAACATTCAGTACTTC. This translates into CATSVLPSSKNIQYF.

Notes on this clonotype: One end of the junction is discordant with germline, which a read error may explain. The genes are TRBV14 and TRBJ2-1, with D possibly being TRBD2 (6 bases). The J call may be faulty, since TRBJ2-5 better matches the DNA end. CDR3 length equals 15 residues. CDR1 is SGHDN, CDR2 FVKESK, per germline. The CDR3 here is CASRQAFGGTETQYF. As DNA, the CDR3 is TGTGCCAGCAGACAAGCATTCGGGGGAACAGAGACCCAGTACTTC.

J is TRBJ1-6 and V is TRBV30; a weak D match, TRBD1 (6 bases). This CDR3 is built from 18 residues. Germline V gene lookup returns CDR1 GTSNPN and CDR2 SVGIG (reference sequence). V lost 1 base and J lost 4, with 20 bases in between. CDR3: CAWSAQLTGKIYNSPLHF. The CDR3 DNA is TGTGCCTGGAGTGCCCAGCTTACAGGGAAGATTTATAATTCACCCCTCCACTTT.

This clonotype was found many times. The chain carries TRBV6-2 or TRBV6-3 and TRBJ2-7; TRBD1 agrees at 7 bases. Losses at the gene ends were 10 bases for V and 1 base for J; bases not matched to a gene: 13. CDR3 size: 15 residues. The V gene's germline CDR1 is MNHEY and CDR2 SVGEGT. The CDR3 nucleotides read TGTGCCACATCCCAAGACAGGGCCCTTTCCTACGAGCAGTACTTC. Residues: CATSQDRALSYEQYF.

The sample holds many counts of this clonotype. J is TRBJ2-1 and V is TRBV30; the match to TRBD2 covers 13 bases. With 5 bases clipped from V and 0 bases from J, the junction kept 10 bases outside the gene matches. Germline V gene sequence: CDR1 GTSNPN, CDR2 SVGIG (reference sequence). The CDR3 is 18 amino acids. This chain's CDR3 is CAWASGTSGTSSYNEQFF. In nucleotides, the CDR3 is TGTGCCTGGGCTTCGGGGACTAGCGGGACGAGCTCCTACAATGAGCAGTTCTTC.

This clonotype was counted at least ten times. The chain couples TRBV7-2 to TRBJ2-1; 11 bases map to TRBD2. Germline CDR1 is SGHTA and CDR2 is FQGNSA. Trimming cost V 4 bases and J 5 bases; bases outside gene matches: 4. The length of the CDR3 is 15 residues. The CDR3 nucleotides read TGTGCCAGCAGCTCGACTAGCGGGGCGCACAATGAGCAGTTCTTC. Encoded protein: CASSSTSGAHNEQFF.

This clonotype was counted many times. The chain couples TRBV7-8 to TRBJ2-3; 7 nucleotides line up with TRBD2. V dropped 2 bases and J dropped 6; count of bases not matched to a gene: 14. From germline, CDR1 is SGHVS and CDR2 FQNEAQ. This CDR3 has 17 residues. The CDR3 bases are TGTGCCAGCAGCTTACCATCGACTAGCAGAACGGGGGATACGCAGTATTTT. It codes for CASSLPSTSRTGDTQYF.

The chain has TRBV11-3 and TRBJ2-1, with D perhaps being TRBD1 or TRBD2 (5 bases each). This CDR3 is 18 amino acids long. Germline V gene sequence: CDR1 SGHNT, CDR2 YENEEA. Trimming took off 5 bases at V and 0 bases at J, with 20 bases between the two ends. CDR3 in amino acids: CASSAAPSGTNSYNEQFF. The DNA for the CDR3 is TGTGCCAGCAGCGCAGCCCCCTCCGGGACGAACTCCTACAATGAGCAGTTCTTC.

This clonotype has at least ten counts. The chain links TRBV11-2 to TRBJ2-1; weak D call: TRBD2 (6 bases). This CDR3 is 16 amino acids long. Germline loops: CDR1 SGHAT, CDR2 FQNNGV. Trimming took off 1 base at V and 5 bases at J, with 15 bases between the two ends. CDR3 amino acids: CASSLVPGEAHNEQFF. The CDR3 nucleotides read TGTGCCAGCAGCTTAGTTCCGGGGGAGGCACACAATGAGCAGTTCTTC.

Many counts were recorded for this clonotype. The V call is TRBV30, the J call TRBJ1-1, with D possibly matching TRBD1 (5 bases). This CDR3 region has 15 residues. The germline V gene encodes CDR1 GTSNPN and CDR2 SVGIG (reference sequence). V was shortened by 0 bases and J by 3 bases, with 14 bases between the two germline ends. In nucleotides, the CDR3 is TGTGCCTGGAGTGTACGAGACAGAACGGACACTGAAGCTTTCTTT. Encoded protein: CAWSVRDRTDTEAFF.

This clonotype was counted many times. The chain carries TRBV5-8 and TRBJ2-1; 8 bases align to TRBD1. Trimming took 4 bases from V and 6 from J; bases not matched to a gene: 9. CDR1 SGHTS and CDR2 YDEGEE come from the germline V gene. The length of the CDR3 is 15 residues. The CDR3 DNA sequence: TGTGCCAGCAGCCCAGGGGGCCTCACAATCAATGAGCAGTTCTTC. Translated, it gives CASSPGGLTINEQFF.